The present T cell receptor beta chain was sequenced within a study of human T cells and chemical hapten exposure. Study information: On the upper back, patch tests were applied with 0.01% DPC and read at 6 days. General study results and limits: With regard to DPC sensitization, TCRs above 1 in 1000 frequency did not change. Having alopecia, the donors may differ immunologically from healthy people.

Described time point: patch test 1, 2 weeks after DPC sensitization. Treatment reported: therapeutic diphenylcyclopropenone sensitization with weekly scalp DPC. Unique molecular identifiers were affixed to discrete cDNA molecules within the library. TCRdb ran MiXCR on the RACE reads and lists one entry per CDR3 protein. The data show tens of thousands of distinct CDR3 sequences, with over 7.5% seen just once and 3.3% held by the top ten. This clonotype occurred many times. The antigen remains unidentified. This CDR3 region has 12 residues. V was trimmed by 3 bases and J by 11 bases, leaving 12 bases between them. Germline CDR1 is SGHAT and CDR2 is FQNNGV.

The rearrangement links TRBV11-2 to TRBJ2-3; unclear D gene. This specimen consisted of whole blood, obtained in connection with sensitization to the hapten diphenylcyclopropenone (DPC). The sequence came from a woman between 40 and 50 years old with alopecia areata. Some clones in this sample may be carry-over from other donors' samples. CDR3 in DNA: TGTGCCAGCAGCTTGGGTCGGGCCAAGCAGTATTTT. It codes for CASSLGRAKQYF.